Only one count was recorded for the clone carrying this T cell receptor (beta chain). The data originate from a study of blood T cell repertoires in COVID-19. Study overall: The United States, Italy and Spain provided the acute and convalescent COVID-19 samples.

This table comes from immunoSEQ multiplex PCR, and its TCRdb copy is limited to in-frame clones, with some not included. The repertoire holds about 53,000 clones, 85% to 95% seen once, with about 3.1% in the top ten. Between the trimmed V and J ends, which lost 0 bases and 8 bases, there was a span of 11 bases. The CDR3 runs to 13 residues. The germline CDR1 and CDR2 sequences are GTSNPN and SVGIG (reference sequence). The V and J genes are TRBV30 and TRBJ1-5, with unresolved D. The sequenced material came from peripheral blood. The TCR was taken from a human donor in a cohort sampled during active COVID-19. Here the CDR3 reads CAWSVHGNEPQHF. CDR3 DNA: TGTGCCTGGAGTGTACACGGGAATGAGCCCCAGCATTTT.